This is a list of T cell receptor beta chains from one sample in a study of response to subunit inactivated influenza vaccine. One entry per CDR3 protein, called by TCRdb with MiXCR from the RT-PCR reads. Altogether around 490,000 distinct CDR3 sequences are present, less than 10% being singletons, with the ten largest covering 10% to 15%. Sequenced material: PBMCs from blood, taken less than 30 months after vaccination. Every receptor here comes from a man aged 50 to 69 who received an inactivated influenza vaccine. Each CDR3 is given with its conserved first and last residue. The D gene is left open where the match is weak. Clone sizes are given selectively: once, few, many, or a class where the clone is expanded.

v_gene	abundance	d_gene	j_gene	CDR3nt	CDR3aa
TRBV11-2	many	NA	TRBJ2-1	TGTGCCAGCAGGCCCTTTAGCTCCTACAATGAGCAGTTCTTC	CASRPFSSYNEQFF
TRBV20-1	many	TRBD1	TRBJ1-1	TGCAGTGCTAGGACAGGGGGCTTGAACACTGAAGCTTTCTTT	CSARTGGLNTEAFF
TRBV7-9	NA	TRBD2	TRBJ2-5	TGTGCCAGCAGCTTTTGGACTAGCGGGAGAGGCGAGACCCAGTACTTC	CASSFWTSGRGETQYF
TRBV20-1	NA	NA	TRBJ1-2	TGCAGTGCTAGAGCGGACAGTCTTAACTATGGCTACACCTTC	CSARADSLNYGYTF
TRBV3-1	few	NA	TRBJ2-1	TGTGCCAGCAGTTCAGGATGGGCGGGGCACAATGAGCAGTTCTTC	CASSSGWAGHNEQFF
TRBV14	many	TRBD1	TRBJ2-2	TGTGCCAGCAGCCAAGTCTGGGACAGGGCAACCGGGGAGCTGTTTTTT	CASSQVWDRATGELFF
TRBV5-6	few	TRBD1	TRBJ1-2	TGTGCCAGCAGCGAGGGGACAGCTTTCAACTATGGCTACACCTTC	CASSEGTAFNYGYTF
TRBV4-3	many	TRBD2	TRBJ2-5	TGCGCCAGCAGCCAAGCGTGGCGGGAGCACCAAGAGACCCAGTACTTC	CASSQAWREHQETQYF
TRBV4-3	many	TRBD1	TRBJ1-2	TGCGCCAGCAGCCAAGATCCTATTCAGGGGGCTAGAGGCTACACCTTC	CASSQDPIQGARGYTF
TRBV14	many	NA	TRBJ2-7	TGTGCCAGCAGCCAAGTGTTCAGTGTAGTAAATGGCGAGCAGTACTTC	CASSQVFSVVNGEQYF
TRBV5-1	many	NA	TRBJ2-5	TGCGCCAGCAGCGGTAGGCAGCAAGAGACCCAGTACTTC	CASSGRQQETQYF
TRBV3-1	few	TRBD2	TRBJ2-1	TGTGCCAGCAGCCAAGCCCTGGGACTAGCGGGGGACAATGAGCAGTTCTTC	CASSQALGLAGDNEQFF
TRBV30	few	NA	TRBJ1-1	TGTGCCTGGAGACAGGTTTGGATCCCTGAAGCTTTCTTT	CAWRQVWIPEAFF
TRBV7-2	few	TRBD2	TRBJ2-3	TGTGCCAGCAGCCCGGATCTTAGCGGGAGCACAGATACGCAGTATTTT	CASSPDLSGSTDTQYF
TRBV7-2	NA	TRBD1	TRBJ2-7	TGTGCCAGCAGGGTATCAGGGGGCGTCTACGAGCAGTACTTC	CASRVSGGVYEQYF
TRBV5-1	NA	TRBD1	TRBJ2-7	TGCGCCAGCAGCCGGAGCCCGGGACAGGACTCCTACGAGCAGTACTTC	CASSRSPGQDSYEQYF
TRBV7-2	many	NA	TRBJ1-6	TGTGCCAGCAGTCCGAGCTCCTATAATTCACCCCTCCACTTT	CASSPSSYNSPLHF
TRBV7-2	NA	TRBD2	TRBJ2-3	TGTGCCAGCAGCAAACGGACTAGCGGGGTTATGGATACGCAGTATTTT	CASSKRTSGVMDTQYF
TRBV10-3	few	TRBD2	TRBJ2-7	TGTGCCATCAGAGAGCGGGAGGCGTCCTACGAGCAGTACTTC	CAIREREASYEQYF
TRBV20-1	NA	NA	TRBJ2-5	TGCAGTGCTAGACCCGAAGGGGAGACCCAGTACTTC	CSARPEGETQYF
TRBV12-3/TRBV12-4	many	NA	TRBJ1-5	TGTGCCAGCAGTTTTTCGACAGAGAGCAATCAGCCCCAGCATTTT	CASSFSTESNQPQHF
TRBV12-3/TRBV12-4	NA	TRBD2	TRBJ2-1	TGTGCCAGCAGTTTCGGACTAGCGGGAGGGAAGGCTGAGCAGTTCTTC	CASSFGLAGGKAEQFF
TRBV7-9	NA	NA	TRBJ2-5	TGTGCCAGCAGCATATTAAGAGGAGCCCAGGAGACCCAGTACTTC	CASSILRGAQETQYF
TRBV7-9	many	TRBD1	TRBJ2-1	TGTGCCAGCAGCTTAACCGGGACAGGGGCCTGGAATGAGCAGTTCTTC	CASSLTGTGAWNEQFF
TRBV20-1	many	NA	TRBJ2-1	TGCAGTGCTAGAGCGATGGGGGGGGCCTCCATTGAGCAGTTCTTC	CSARAMGGASIEQFF
TRBV10-3	many	NA	TRBJ2-6	TGTGCCATCTTAGGGCAGGGGATAACTGGGGCCAACGTCCTGACTTTC	CAILGQGITGANVLTF
TRBV5-1	few	TRBD1	TRBJ2-5	TGCGCCAGCAGCTCAGGGACAGGGGCCGGGGAGACCCAGTACTTC	CASSSGTGAGETQYF
TRBV4-1	many	TRBD1	TRBJ1-3	TGCGCCAGCAGCCGGACTGGACAGGACTCTGGAAACACCATATATTTT	CASSRTGQDSGNTIYF
TRBV4-1	few	NA	TRBJ2-3	TGCGCCAGCAGCCAAGAGTATGGCTCCGTTGGAGGTAGGGGAGTCACAGATACGCAGTATTTT	CASSQEYGSVGGRGVTDTQYF
TRBV7-2	NA	NA	TRBJ2-7	TGTGCCAGCAGCTTAATGTCCGAGCAGTACTTC	CASSLMSEQYF
TRBV11-2	few	TRBD1	TRBJ2-2	TGTGCCAGCAGATCACCTCGGACAGGGGGAGAAGGGGAGCTGTTTTTT	CASRSPRTGGEGELFF
TRBV7-2	NA	NA	TRBJ2-7	TGTGCCAGCAGCTTGGGAGGGGGCGTACCCTACGAGCAGTACTTC	CASSLGGGVPYEQYF
TRBV7-9	few	TRBD1	TRBJ2-2	TGTGCCAGCAGCCCTAACAGGGGGCTTTTGGACACCGGGGAGCTGTTTTTT	CASSPNRGLLDTGELFF
TRBV20-1	few	TRBD1	TRBJ1-1	TGCAGTGCGGGGAGGGGGCCGATCACTGAAGCTTTCTTT	CSAGRGPITEAFF
TRBV7-9	many	NA	TRBJ1-2	TGTGCCAGCAGCTTTTCGGACAAAGGGCGATCTGGCTACACCTTC	CASSFSDKGRSGYTF
TRBV15	NA	TRBD1	TRBJ1-5	TGTGCCACCAGCAGCGACAGGGTTCGTCAGCCCCAGCATTTT	CATSSDRVRQPQHF
TRBV29-1	many	NA	TRBJ2-7	TGCAGCGCCCCGTGGGGAGGTGAGCAGTACTTC	CSAPWGGEQYF
TRBV20-1	many	NA	TRBJ1-1	TGCAGTGCTAGAGATCTGAAAAACACTGAAGCTTTCTTT	CSARDLKNTEAFF
TRBV5-5	NA	NA	TRBJ1-5	TGTGCCAGCAGCTCGGACAGTTTTTACGGCAATCAGCCCCAGCATTTT	CASSSDSFYGNQPQHF
TRBV20-1	few	NA	TRBJ1-1	TGCAGTGCTAAAACAAGCCCAGGACAGATTGAAGCTTTCTTT	CSAKTSPGQIEAFF
TRBV7-9	many	NA	TRBJ2-1	TGTGCCAGCAGCTCATCTAGCCGGGGAGAGCAGTTCTTC	CASSSSSRGEQFF
TRBV5-1	few	TRBD1	TRBJ2-7	TGCGCCAGCAGCTTTTGGGACAGCTCCTACGAGCAGTACTTC	CASSFWDSSYEQYF
TRBV20-1	NA	NA	TRBJ2-3	TGCAGTGCTGGGGGCAGAAGCACAGATACGCAGTATTTT	CSAGGRSTDTQYF
TRBV27	NA	TRBD1	TRBJ1-5	TGTGCCAGCAGTGTCAGGGGGCATCAGCCCCAGCATTTT	CASSVRGHQPQHF
TRBV20-1	NA	TRBD2	TRBJ2-1	TGCAGTGCTGGGGGTAGCGGGGGGGCCAATGATGAGCAGTTCTTC	CSAGGSGGANDEQFF
TRBV11-1	many	TRBD2	TRBJ2-1	TGTGCCAGCAGCACCAGGACTAGCCGAACCCGCTCCTACAATGAGCAGTTCTTC	CASSTRTSRTRSYNEQFF
TRBV20-1	few	TRBD1	TRBJ1-1	TGCAGTGCTGACAGGGGTGGAGGCACTGAAGCTTTCTTT	CSADRGGGTEAFF
TRBV20-1	NA	TRBD2	TRBJ2-3	TGCTGTGCTAGCGGGGGAGGGAGGGCCGGCGGACACACAGATACGCAGTATTTT	CCASGGGRAGGHTDTQYF
TRBV7-2	many	NA	TRBJ2-5	TGTGCCAGCAGCTCCCTTGGGGGTCAAGAGACCCAGTACTTC	CASSSLGGQETQYF
TRBV5-1	few	NA	TRBJ2-1	TGCGCCAGCAGCTTGGAGTGGGGGGCCCACAATGAGCAGTTCTTC	CASSLEWGAHNEQFF
TRBV15	many	NA	TRBJ2-7	TGTGCCACCAGCAGAGTTAGCTCGACCTACGAGCAGTACTTC	CATSRVSSTYEQYF
TRBV20-1	NA	TRBD2	TRBJ2-1	TGCAGTGCTAGAGGGACTAGTCACCTGTGGAATGAGCAGTTCTTC	CSARGTSHLWNEQFF
TRBV6-1	few	NA	TRBJ2-7	TGTGCCAGCAGCTCAGGGGCCCCTCGGCCCGAGCAGTACTTC	CASSSGAPRPEQYF
TRBV25-1	many	NA	TRBJ1-1	TGTGCCAGCAGTGAATTGACTGAAGCTTTCTTT	CASSELTEAFF
TRBV28	many	NA	TRBJ1-5	TGTGCCAGCACCGGGGGGTTCGGGGGCAATCAGCCCCAGCATTTT	CASTGGFGGNQPQHF
TRBV29-1	few	TRBD1	TRBJ2-7	TGCAGCGGGGGGACAGGGTGGGACGAGCAGTACTTC	CSGGTGWDEQYF
TRBV4-2	few	NA	TRBJ2-6	TGTGCCAGCAGCCAAGATCCCGGGGGGCCCGGGGCCAACGTCCTGACTTTC	CASSQDPGGPGANVLTF
TRBV14	NA	NA	TRBJ2-1	TGTGCCATCAAGCCGATGGGCTCCTACAATGAGCAGTTCTTC	CAIKPMGSYNEQFF
TRBV4-3	few	NA	TRBJ2-3	TGCGCCAGCAGCCAAGATTGGGGACTCCACACAGATACGCAGTATTTT	CASSQDWGLHTDTQYF